These 17 T cell receptor beta chains originate from one sample sequenced in a study of cytomegalovirus exposure and HLA in healthy donors. PCR was performed using 60 Vbeta and 13 Jbeta primers. Profiled with immunoSEQ multiplex PCR; TCRdb holds only in-frame clones, not every one. Among about 140,000 clones, 88% were seen once, and the ten largest hold 0.4% to 0.55%. The sequenced sample consisted of PBMCs. The receptor set was obtained from a woman between 35 and 50 years old in good health and CMV-seronegative.

V and J are TRBV11-3 and TRBJ1-3, with TRBD1 identical over 7 bases. Losses at the gene ends were 7 bases for V and 4 bases for J; bases not matched to a gene: 7. The CDR3 has 14 residues. Germline lookup yields CDR1 SGHNT and CDR2 YENEEA. This CDR3 reads CASTGTAGGNTIYF. For the CDR3, the DNA is TGTGCCAGCACCGGGACAGCAGGCGGAAACACCATATATTTT.

The chain joins TRBV5-1 to TRBJ1-1, with TRBD1 as a possible D gene (6 bases). CDR3 length: 14 residues. V gave up 4 bases and J gave up 5 bases, with 15 bases separating them. Germline-derived CDR1 and CDR2 are SGHRS and YFSETQ. The CDR3 spells CASSIQGLETEAFF. In DNA form, the CDR3 reads TGCGCCAGCAGCATTCAGGGGTTGGAGACTGAAGCTTTCTTT.

The rearrangement joins TRBV5-1 to TRBJ1-2; 7 nucleotides align to TRBD1. The germline CDR1 and CDR2 sequences are SGHRS and YFSETQ. The CDR3 is 15 residues long. V lost 2 bases, J lost 7 bases, and 11 bases stayed unmatched. The CDR3 sequence: CASSLDGQAGRGYTF. The CDR3 bases are TGCGCCAGCAGCTTAGATGGACAGGCCGGTCGTGGCTACACCTTC.

The chain employs TRBV2 and TRBJ2-2, with 14 bases that match TRBD2. CDR3 length: 16 residues. After removal of 6 bases from V and 7 bases from J, the junction contained 7 bases not matched to a gene. Germline CDR1 and CDR2: SNHLY and FYNNEI. CDR3 sequence (DNA): TGTGCCAGCAGGGGGACTAGCGGGAGAGTAGGCGGGGAGCTGTTTTTT. Translating it yields CASRGTSGRVGGELFF. Filled out from reference TRBV2 and TRBJ2-2, the complete variable domain reads EPEVTQTPSHQVTQMGQEVILRCVPISNHLYFYWYRQILGQKVEFLVSFYNNEISEKSEIFDDQFSVERPDGSNFTLKIRSTKLEDSAMYFCASRGTSGRVGGELFFGEGSRLTVL.

The V and J genes are TRBV4-1 and TRBJ2-3; TRBD2 matches 8 bases. The trim removed 0 bases at V and 0 bases at J, leaving 5 bases unmatched. From germline, CDR1 is MGHRA and CDR2 YSYEKL. This CDR3 is 17 amino acids long. The CDR3 nucleotides are TGCGCCAGCAGCCAAGATCGGGCTAGCGGGAGCACAGATACGCAGTATTTT. Protein sequence: CASSQDRASGSTDTQYF.

The genes are TRBV29-1 and TRBJ2-3; D is unclear. Germline CDR1 is SQVTM and CDR2 is ANQGSEA. This CDR3 is built from 13 residues. V was clipped by 1 base and J by 5 bases, with 10 bases between them. The CDR3 loop reads CSVEAGPGDTQYF. CDR3 bases: TGCAGCGTTGAAGCCGGCCCGGGAGATACGCAGTATTTT.

This clone occurred a few times. The CDR3: CASSEAHKVGGEQYF. CDR3 in DNA: TGTGCCAGCAGCGAAGCGCACAAAGTTGGCGGCGAGCAGTACTTC. This sequence joins TRBV27 and TRBJ2-7, with D unclear. The CDR3 has 15 amino acids. The ends were cut back, 6 bases at V and 6 bases at J, with 21 bases in the middle. The germline gives CDR1 MNHEY, CDR2 SMNVEV (reference sequence).

The CDR3 DNA reads TGTGCCAGCAGCGTTAGCGGGAGGGCCCTCAATGAGCAGTTCTTC. It encodes CASSVSGRALNEQFF. The chain has TRBV9 and TRBJ2-1; TRBD2 matches 11 bases. The length of the CDR3 is 15 residues. Germline V lookup: CDR1 SGDLS, CDR2 YYNGEE. The V and J ends lost 2 bases and 6 bases, in that order; junction bases with no gene match: 4.

This chain uses TRBV9 with TRBJ2-5; D is possibly TRBD2 (5 bases). Germline V gene data show CDR1 as SGDLS and CDR2 as YYNGEE. The CDR3 is 15 amino acids. V lost 0 bases and J 4 bases, leaving 13 bases between the germline ends. The CDR3 here is CASSVGGGPRETQYF. CDR3 nucleotide sequence: TGTGCCAGCAGCGTAGGAGGCGGGCCCCGAGAGACCCAGTACTTC.

The chain joins TRBV29-1 to TRBJ2-1, with 7 bases identical to TRBD1. This CDR3 contains 14 residues. Germline V gene data show CDR1 as SQVTM and CDR2 as ANQGSEA. The trim removed 3 bases at V and 2 bases at J, leaving 4 bases unmatched. The CDR3 protein is CSVEGDRTYNEQFF. CDR3 DNA: TGCAGCGTTGAGGGGGACAGAACCTACAATGAGCAGTTCTTC.

J is TRBJ2-7 and V is TRBV28; 9 bases match TRBD1. CDR1 MDHEN and CDR2 SYDVKM come from the germline V gene. V shed 1 base and J 5 bases; nucleotides not matched to a gene: 9. This CDR3 comprises 16 residues. CDR3: CASSLFPGTGSNEQYF. The CDR3 DNA follows: TGTGCCAGCAGTTTATTCCCCGGGACAGGGTCGAACGAGCAGTACTTC. Full variable domain (missing parts from reference TRBV28 and TRBJ2-7): DVKVTQSSRYLVKRTGEKVFLECVQDMDHENMFWYRQDPGLGLRLIYFSYDVKMKEKGDIPEGYSVSREKKERFSLILESASTNQTSMYLCASSLFPGTGSNEQYFGPGTRLTVT.

The chain has TRBV7-8 and TRBJ1-1; D may be TRBD1 (6 bases). Germline V CDR1 and CDR2: SGHVS, FQNEAQ. The length of the CDR3 is 16 residues. Trimming removed 2 bases from V and 4 bases from J, with 17 bases in between. The CDR3 DNA is TGTGCCAGCAGCTTACCGGGGGGCGTCTCGGTCACTGAAGCTTTCTTT. It specifies CASSLPGGVSVTEAFF.

V usage is TRBV7-9 and J usage is TRBJ2-7, with TRBD2 identical over 11 bases. This CDR3 comprises 19 residues. With V trimmed by 4 bases and J by 2 bases, 16 bases remained unmatched. Per germline, CDR1 SEHNR and CDR2 FQNEAQ (reference sequence). The chain's CDR3 is CASSSVQEILAGAPYEQYF. CDR3 bases: TGTGCCAGCAGCTCAGTCCAGGAGATACTAGCGGGAGCCCCCTACGAGCAGTACTTC.

J is TRBJ2-2 and V is TRBV7-9; the match to TRBD2 covers 10 bases. Germline V gives CDR1 SEHNR, CDR2 FQNEAQ (reference sequence). This CDR3 contains 16 residues. V gave up 4 bases and J gave up 4 bases; unmatched junction bases: 6. CDR3 residues: CASSSRTSGLTGELFF. As DNA, the CDR3 is TGTGCCAGCAGCTCTAGGACTAGCGGCCTCACCGGGGAGCTGTTTTTT.

This clone appeared once. The rearrangement links TRBV4-1 to TRBJ2-2; possible D gene TRBD1, 6 bases. Trimming removed 0 bases at V and 3 bases at J, with 14 bases between. The CDR3 length is 17 residues. Germline V lookup: CDR1 MGHRA, CDR2 YSYEKL. The CDR3 region is CASSQEGAGDDTGELFF. The CDR3 nucleotides are TGCGCCAGCAGCCAAGAAGGGGCAGGGGACGACACCGGGGAGCTGTTTTTT.

The chain is built from TRBV6-5 and TRBJ2-5; weak D call: TRBD2 (6 bases). The DNA end lines up better with TRBJ2-7; the J call may be wrong. The CDR3 totals 15 residues. CDR1 and CDR2 (germline): MNHEY, SVGAGI. As DNA, the CDR3 is TGTGCCAGCAGTAAAACCTGGAGGGCTCCCTACGAGCAGTACTTC. Translating gives CASSKTWRAPYEQYF.

The chain is built from TRBV5-6 and TRBJ1-2; D not certain. Trimming left V 0 bases short and J 8 bases short, with 14 bases between. The CDR3 sequence is 14 residues long. The V gene's germline CDR1 is SGHDT and CDR2 YYEEEE. CDR3 sequence: CASSLVQTRGGYTF. The CDR3, as DNA: TGTGCCAGCAGCTTGGTTCAGACCCGAGGAGGCTACACCTTC.